This TCR beta chain was sequenced in a study of CXCR3-negative and CXCR3-positive naive CD8 T cells. Turning to the study itself: Cumulative TRB read yield was some 140 million, averaging about 1.5 +/- 0.3 million per library.

Every subset of CD8+ T cells was sorted in triplicate at some 310,000 cells each. The study made its TRB cDNA libraries by 5' RACE, adding UMI labels. TCRdb derives one entry per CDR3 protein from the 5' RACE reads, leaving out DNA. The sample totals approximately 83,000 distinct CDR3 sequences. Broader study findings: With surface CD5 comparable between naive subsets, TCR strength was estimated using properties derived from the TRB CDR3. Naive CXCR3-positive cells had TRB CDR3s more hydrophobic than those of CXCR3-negative naive cells.

With regard to this clonotype: The antigen remains undetermined.

Germline-derived CDR1 and CDR2 are SEHNR and FQNEAQ (reference sequence). This CDR3 has 12 amino acids. The chain has TRBV7-9 and TRBJ1-2. Input material: naive CXCR3- CD8+ T cells from blood. Subset given: CD45RO-CCR7+CD27+CD95- naive CD8+ T cells lacking CXCR3 (TNR3-). The clonotype comes from a human donor in good health. Some clones in this sample may be carry-over from other donors' samples. This CDR3 reads CASSLFNYGYTF.